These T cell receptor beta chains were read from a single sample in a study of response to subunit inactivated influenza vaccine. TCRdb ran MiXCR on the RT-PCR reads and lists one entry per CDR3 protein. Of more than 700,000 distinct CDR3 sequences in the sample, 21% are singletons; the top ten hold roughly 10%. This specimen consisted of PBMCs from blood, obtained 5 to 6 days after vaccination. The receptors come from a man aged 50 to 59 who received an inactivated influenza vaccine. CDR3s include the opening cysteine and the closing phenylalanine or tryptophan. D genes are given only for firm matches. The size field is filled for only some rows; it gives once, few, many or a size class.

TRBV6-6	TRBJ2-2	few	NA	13	CASSYVRDRELFF	TGTGCCAGCAGTTACGTCCGGGACAGGGAGCTGTTTTTT
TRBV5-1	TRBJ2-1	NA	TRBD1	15	CASSSTGENYNEQFF	TGCGCCAGCAGCTCGACAGGGGAGAACTACAATGAGCAGTTCTTC
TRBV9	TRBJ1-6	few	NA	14	CASSGGTYNSPLHF	TGTGCCAGCAGCGGGGGAACCTATAATTCACCCCTCCACTTT
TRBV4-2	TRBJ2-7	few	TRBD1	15	CASSHSGDRTYEQYF	TGTGCCAGCAGCCACTCTGGGGACAGGACCTACGAGCAGTACTTC
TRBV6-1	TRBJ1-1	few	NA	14	CASSREIRSTEAFF	TGTGCCAGCAGTCGGGAGATACGGAGCACTGAAGCTTTCTTT
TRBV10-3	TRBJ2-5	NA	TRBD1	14	CASQTGGTQETQYF	TGTGCCAGCCAGACAGGGGGGACACAAGAGACCCAGTACTTC
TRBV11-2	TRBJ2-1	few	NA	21	CASSLGPPSSLAVSSYNEQFF	TGTGCCAGCAGCTTAGGCCCCCCGTCCTCTTTAGCGGTGAGCTCCTACAATGAGCAGTTCTTC
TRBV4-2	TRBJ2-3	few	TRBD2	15	CASSQGGSGGMAQYF	TGTGCCAGCAGCCAAGGTGGTAGCGGGGGAATGGCGCAGTATTTT
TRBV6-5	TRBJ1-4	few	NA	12	CASRQWGGKLFF	TGTGCCAGCAGACAATGGGGGGGAAAACTGTTTTTT
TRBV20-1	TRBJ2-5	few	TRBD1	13	CSATGTGQETQYF	TGCAGTGCTACCGGGACAGGACAAGAGACCCAGTACTTC
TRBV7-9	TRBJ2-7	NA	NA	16	CASSPGRNADVYEQYF	TGTGCCAGCAGCCCCGGTAGAAACGCCGACGTGTACGAGCAGTACTTC
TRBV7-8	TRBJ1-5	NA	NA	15	CASSLRRVHNQPQHF	TGTGCCAGCAGCTTAAGAAGGGTACATAATCAGCCCCAGCATTTT
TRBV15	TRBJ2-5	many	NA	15	CATSRDSVLEKTQYF	TGTGCCACCAGCAGAGACAGTGTCTTAGAGAAGACCCAGTACTTC
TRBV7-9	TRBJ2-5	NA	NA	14	CVSSRSGTQETQYF	TGTGTCAGCAGCCGGTCCGGGACCCAAGAGACCCAGTACTTC
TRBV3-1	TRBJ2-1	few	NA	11	CASSFRGLGFF	TGTGCCAGCAGCTTCCGGGGCCTGGGGTTCTTC
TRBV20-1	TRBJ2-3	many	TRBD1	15	CSARAPGQGIYTQYF	TGCAGTGCTAGAGCACCGGGACAGGGGATTTATACGCAGTATTTT
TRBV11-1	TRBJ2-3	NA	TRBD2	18	CASSLLRGLAGGRDTQYF	TGTGCCAGCAGCTTACTCAGGGGACTAGCGGGAGGACGAGATACGCAGTATTTT
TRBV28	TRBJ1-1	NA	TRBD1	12	CASSRDRGRAFF	TGTGCCAGCAGCCGGGACAGGGGAAGGGCTTTCTTT
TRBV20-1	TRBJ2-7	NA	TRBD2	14	CSIGASGGVFEQYF	TGCAGCATAGGGGCTAGCGGGGGGGTATTCGAGCAGTACTTC
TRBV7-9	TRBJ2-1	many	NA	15	CASSLGQGSYDEQFF	TGTGCCAGCAGCTTAGGTCAGGGATCGTATGATGAGCAGTTCTTC
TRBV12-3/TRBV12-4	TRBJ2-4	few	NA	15	CASRPGVGSQNIQYF	TGTGCCAGCAGACCAGGGGTCGGGTCCCAAAACATTCAGTACTTC
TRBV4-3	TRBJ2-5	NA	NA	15	CASSHQRGLQETQYF	TGCGCCAGCAGCCACCAACGCGGCCTCCAAGAGACCCAGTACTTC
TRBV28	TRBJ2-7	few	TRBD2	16	CASMRRRGGSPHEQYF	TGTGCCAGCATGCGACGGCGGGGCGGGAGTCCCCACGAGCAGTACTTC
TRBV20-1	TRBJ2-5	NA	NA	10	CSASGRTQYF	TGCAGTGCTAGTGGGAGGACCCAGTACTTC
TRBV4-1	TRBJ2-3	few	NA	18	CASSQDRTGTIFGDTQYF	TGCGCCAGCAGCCAAGATCGGACCGGGACAATCTTTGGGGATACGCAGTATTTT
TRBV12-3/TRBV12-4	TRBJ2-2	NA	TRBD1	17	CASSPTARTGRTGELFF	TGTGCCAGCAGTCCCACCGCTAGGACAGGGAGGACCGGGGAGCTGTTTTTT
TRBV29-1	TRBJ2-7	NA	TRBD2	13	CSVYGRDYYEQYF	TGCAGCGTTTACGGCCGGGACTACTACGAGCAGTACTTC
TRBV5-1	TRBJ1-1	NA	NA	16	CASSPRGGQMNTEAFF	TGCGCCAGCAGTCCCCGGGGGGGGCAAATGAACACTGAAGCTTTCTTT
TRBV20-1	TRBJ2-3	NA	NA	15	CSARGKGNLPDTQYF	TGCAGTGCTAGAGGAAAGGGGAATCTCCCAGATACGCAGTATTTT
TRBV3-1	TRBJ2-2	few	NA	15	CASSPRIVGTGELFF	TGTGCCAGCAGCCCTCGGATTGTGGGCACCGGGGAGCTGTTTTTT
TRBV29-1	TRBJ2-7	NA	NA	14	CSVEDRDSDYEQYF	TGCAGCGTTGAAGATCGCGACAGCGACTACGAGCAGTACTTC
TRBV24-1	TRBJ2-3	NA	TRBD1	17	CATSVAKGTAHTDTQYF	TGTGCCACCAGTGTAGCCAAAGGGACAGCACACACAGATACGCAGTATTTT
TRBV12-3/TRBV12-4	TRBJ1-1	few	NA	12	CASSLTDTEAFF	TGTGCCAGCAGTTTAACCGACACTGAAGCTTTCTTT
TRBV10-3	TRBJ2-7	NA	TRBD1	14	CAISVGTGGVEQYF	TGTGCCATCAGTGTGGGGACAGGGGGCGTCGAGCAGTACTTC
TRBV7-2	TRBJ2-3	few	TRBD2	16	CASSLVGSGRTDTQYF	TGTGCCAGCAGCTTAGTCGGTAGCGGGAGGACAGATACGCAGTATTTT
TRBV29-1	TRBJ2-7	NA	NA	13	CSVVGTDDYEQYF	TGCAGCGTTGTTGGAACGGACGACTACGAGCAGTACTTC
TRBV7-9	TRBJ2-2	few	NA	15	CASSLTSPNTGELFF	TGTGCCAGCAGCTTAACGTCCCCGAACACCGGGGAGCTGTTTTTT
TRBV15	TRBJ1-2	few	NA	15	CATSRDPQGRHGYTF	TGTGCCACCAGCAGAGATCCACAGGGCAGACATGGCTACACCTTC
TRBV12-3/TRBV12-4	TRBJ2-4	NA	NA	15	CASSPPGGFKNIQYF	TGTGCCAGCAGCCCCCCCGGAGGGTTTAAAAACATTCAGTACTTC
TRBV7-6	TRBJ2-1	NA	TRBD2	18	CASSGGIAGVSSYNEQFF	TGTGCCAGCAGCGGGGGGATAGCGGGGGTAAGCTCCTACAATGAGCAGTTCTTC
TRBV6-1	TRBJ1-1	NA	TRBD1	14	CASRLRGRDTEAFF	TGTGCCAGCAGGCTTAGGGGGCGTGACACTGAAGCTTTCTTT
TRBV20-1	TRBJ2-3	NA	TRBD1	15	CSANPRDRAADTQYF	TGCAGTGCTAATCCCCGGGACAGGGCTGCAGATACGCAGTATTTT
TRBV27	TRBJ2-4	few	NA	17	CASSPHRQLTAKNIQYF	TGTGCCAGCAGTCCCCATCGACAGCTTACGGCCAAAAACATTCAGTACTTC
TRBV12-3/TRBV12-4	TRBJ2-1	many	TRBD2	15	CASSPGEGSYNEQFF	TGTGCCAGCAGCCCTGGGGAGGGTTCCTACAATGAGCAGTTCTTC
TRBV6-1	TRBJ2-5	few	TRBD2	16	CASSERTSGMRETQYF	TGTGCCAGCAGTGAACGTACTAGCGGGATGAGGGAGACCCAGTACTTC
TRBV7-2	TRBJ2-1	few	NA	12	CASSSLRVEQFF	TGTGCCAGCAGCTCACTCCGGGTTGAGCAGTTCTTC
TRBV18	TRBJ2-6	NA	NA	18	CASSAGEGLLTGANVLTF	TGTGCCAGCTCAGCGGGTGAAGGGCTGTTAACTGGGGCCAACGTCCTGACTTTC
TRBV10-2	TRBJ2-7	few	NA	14	CASSESGGTYEQYF	TGCGCCAGCAGTGAGTCCGGCGGAACCTACGAGCAGTACTTC
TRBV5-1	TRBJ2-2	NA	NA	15	CASSLTAKNTGELFF	TGCGCCAGCAGCTTGACAGCCAAGAACACCGGGGAGCTGTTTTTT
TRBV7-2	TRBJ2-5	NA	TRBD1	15	CASSRGGQGWETQYF	TGTGCCAGCAGCCGAGGGGGACAGGGTTGGGAGACCCAGTACTTC
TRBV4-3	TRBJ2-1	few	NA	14	CASSPFVEGNEQFF	TGCGCCAGCAGCCCCTTCGTCGAGGGGAATGAGCAGTTCTTC
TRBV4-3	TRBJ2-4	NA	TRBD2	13	CASSQAGGATQYF	TGCGCCAGCAGCCAAGCGGGGGGGGCTACACAGTACTTC
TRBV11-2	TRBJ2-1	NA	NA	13	CASSPGFSNEQFF	TGTGCCAGCAGCCCCGGTTTCAGCAATGAGCAGTTCTTC
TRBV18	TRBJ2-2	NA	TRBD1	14	CASSQTGATGELFF	TGTGCCAGCTCACAAACAGGGGCAACCGGGGAGCTGTTTTTT